This paragraph reports one T cell receptor beta chain. Its antigen is still unknown. An end of the junction differs from the germline gene, which may be a read error. This sample was taken from a study of tumor and adjacent non-tumor tissue in lung cancer. Overall study findings and caveats: Shorter survival was associated with higher TCR diversity in tumors. Top 100 clones took a larger repertoire share in normal lung.

Three rounds of nested PCR, following a modified ARM-PCR protocol, produced the TCRbeta library. TCRdb re-analysed the multiplex PCR reads in MiXCR, keeping a single row per CDR3 protein. The table shows fewer than 100,000 distinct CDR3 sequences, with 65% to 80% occurring only once. No cell sorting was done before RNA was extracted from the tissue. More than 3 cm separated this lung sample from the edge of the tumor. Sequencing was performed on distant non-tumor lung tissue. This sequence was found in a woman aged 50 to 65 with non-small cell lung cancer.

The CDR3 protein is CASSTGANTWELFF. CDR3 bases: TGTGCCAGCAGCACGGGGGCGAACACCTGGGAGCTCTTTTTT. V usage is TRBV5-1 and J usage is TRBJ2-2; D possibly matches TRBD1 or TRBD2 (6 bases each). This CDR3 spans 14 amino acids. Germline V gene lookup returns CDR1 SGHRS and CDR2 YFSETQ.